The following is a T cell receptor beta chain sequence with its context. Its antigen is as yet unknown. The data belong to a study of cytomegalovirus exposure and HLA in healthy donors. General study points: Later, an analysis found that TCR clusters from the first cohort tended to co-occur in the 90 to 150 validation repertoires.

The CDR3 length is 17 residues. The junction had 14 bases not matched to a gene; V was cut back by 5 bases and J by 6 bases. Germline V lookup: CDR1 SGHTA, CDR2 FQGNSA. Sequenced by immunoSEQ multiplex PCR; TCRdb stores in-frame clones only, minus some. The table has around 300,000 clones, roughly 86% seen once. The TCR originated in a man aged 25-45 years in good health and CMV-seronegative. The J gene is TRBJ2-2, the V gene TRBV7-2; TRBD1 aligns across 8 bases. Sequenced input: PBMCs. CDR3 region: CASSADRVTRTAGELFF. The CDR3 DNA is TGTGCCAGCAGCGCGGACAGGGTAACGCGGACGGCCGGGGAGCTGTTTTTT.